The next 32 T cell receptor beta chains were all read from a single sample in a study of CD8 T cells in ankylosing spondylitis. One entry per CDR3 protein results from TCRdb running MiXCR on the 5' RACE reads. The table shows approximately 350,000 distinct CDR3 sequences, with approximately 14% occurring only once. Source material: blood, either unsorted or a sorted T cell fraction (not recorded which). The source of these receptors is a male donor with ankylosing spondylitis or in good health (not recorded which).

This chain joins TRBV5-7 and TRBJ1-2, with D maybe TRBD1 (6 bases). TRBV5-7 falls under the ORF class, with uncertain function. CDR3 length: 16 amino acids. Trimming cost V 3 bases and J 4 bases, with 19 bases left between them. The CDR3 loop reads CASSSPGAQIFYGYTF. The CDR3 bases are TGTGCCAGCAGCTCCCCAGGGGCCCAGATATTCTATGGCTACACCTTC.

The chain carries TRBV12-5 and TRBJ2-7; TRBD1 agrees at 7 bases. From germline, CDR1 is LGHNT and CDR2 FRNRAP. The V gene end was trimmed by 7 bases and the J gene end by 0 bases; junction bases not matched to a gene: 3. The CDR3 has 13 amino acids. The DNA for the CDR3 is TGTGCTAGTGTTGGGACAGCCTCCTACGAGCAGTACTTC. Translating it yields CASVGTASYEQYF.

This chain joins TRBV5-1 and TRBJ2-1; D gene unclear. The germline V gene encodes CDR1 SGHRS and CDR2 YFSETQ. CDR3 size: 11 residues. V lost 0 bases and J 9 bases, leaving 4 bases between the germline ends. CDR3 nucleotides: TGCGCCAGCAGCTTGGAGATTGAGCAGTTCTTC. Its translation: CASSLEIEQFF.

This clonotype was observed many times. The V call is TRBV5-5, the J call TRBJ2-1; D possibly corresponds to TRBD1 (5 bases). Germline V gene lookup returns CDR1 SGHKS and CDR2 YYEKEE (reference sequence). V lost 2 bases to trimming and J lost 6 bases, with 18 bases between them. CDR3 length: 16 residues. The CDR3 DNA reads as TGTGCCAGCAGCTTAGGTTTAAGGGGCGGTATCAATGAGCAGTTCTTC. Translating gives CASSLGLRGGINEQFF.

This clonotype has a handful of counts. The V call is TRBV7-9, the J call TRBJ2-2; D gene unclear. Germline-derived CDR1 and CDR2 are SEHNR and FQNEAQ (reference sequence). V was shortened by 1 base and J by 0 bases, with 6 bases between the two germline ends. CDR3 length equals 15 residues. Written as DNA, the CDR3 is TGTGCCAGCAGCTTAGGTATAGCGAACACCGGGGAGCTGTTTTTT. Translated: CASSLGIANTGELFF. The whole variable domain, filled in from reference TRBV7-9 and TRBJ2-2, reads DTGVSQNPRHKITKRGQNVTFRCDPISEHNRLYWYRQTLGQGPEFLTYFQNEAQLEKSRLLSDRFSAERPKGSFSTLEIQRTEQGDSAMYLCASSLGIANTGELFFGEGSRLTVL.

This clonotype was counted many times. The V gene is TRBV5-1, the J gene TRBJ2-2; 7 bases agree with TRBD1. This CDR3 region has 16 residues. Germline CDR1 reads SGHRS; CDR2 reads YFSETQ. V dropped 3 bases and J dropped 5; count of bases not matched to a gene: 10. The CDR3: CASSSRTGIITGELFF. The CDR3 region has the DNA TGCGCCAGCAGCTCCAGGACAGGAATAATTACCGGGGAGCTGTTTTTT.

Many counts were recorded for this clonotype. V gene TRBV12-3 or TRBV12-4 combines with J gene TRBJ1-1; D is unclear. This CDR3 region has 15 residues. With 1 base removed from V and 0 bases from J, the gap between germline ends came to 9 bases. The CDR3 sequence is CASSLVGQMNTEAFF. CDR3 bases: TGTGCCAGCAGTTTAGTAGGCCAGATGAACACTGAAGCTTTCTTT.

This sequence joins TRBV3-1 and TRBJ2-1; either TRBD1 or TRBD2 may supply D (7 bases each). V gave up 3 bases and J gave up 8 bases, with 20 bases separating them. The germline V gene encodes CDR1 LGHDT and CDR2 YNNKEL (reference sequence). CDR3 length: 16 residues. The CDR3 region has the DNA TGTGCCAGCAGCCAGAGACTCAGGGGGGGAAGGGATGAGCAGTTCTTC. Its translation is CASSQRLRGGRDEQFF.

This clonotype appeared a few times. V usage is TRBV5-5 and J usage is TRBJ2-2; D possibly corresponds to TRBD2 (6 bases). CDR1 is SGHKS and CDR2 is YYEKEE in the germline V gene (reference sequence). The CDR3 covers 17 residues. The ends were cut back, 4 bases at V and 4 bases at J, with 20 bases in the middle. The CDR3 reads CASSLTSREGRTGELFF. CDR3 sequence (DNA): TGTGCCAGCAGCCTGACTAGTCGGGAAGGGCGCACCGGGGAGCTGTTTTTT.

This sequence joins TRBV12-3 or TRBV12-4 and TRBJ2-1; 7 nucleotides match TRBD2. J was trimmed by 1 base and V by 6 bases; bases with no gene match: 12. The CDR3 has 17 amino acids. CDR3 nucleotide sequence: TGTGCCAGCAGCCTCGGACTAGACTCATTTTCCTACAATGAGCAGTTCTTC. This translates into CASSLGLDSFSYNEQFF.

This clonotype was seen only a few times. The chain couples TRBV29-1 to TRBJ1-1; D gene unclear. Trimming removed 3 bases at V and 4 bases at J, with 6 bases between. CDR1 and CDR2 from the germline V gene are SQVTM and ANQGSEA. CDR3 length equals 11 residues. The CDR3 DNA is TGCAGCGTTGAGGGGAGCACTGAAGCTTTCTTT. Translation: CSVEGSTEAFF.

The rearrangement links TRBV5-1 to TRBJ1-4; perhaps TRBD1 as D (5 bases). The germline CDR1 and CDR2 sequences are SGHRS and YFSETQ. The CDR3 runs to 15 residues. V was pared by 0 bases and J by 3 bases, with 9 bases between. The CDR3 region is CASSLAGRANEKLFF. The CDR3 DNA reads TGCGCCAGCAGCTTGGCGGGGCGGGCTAATGAAAAACTGTTTTTT.

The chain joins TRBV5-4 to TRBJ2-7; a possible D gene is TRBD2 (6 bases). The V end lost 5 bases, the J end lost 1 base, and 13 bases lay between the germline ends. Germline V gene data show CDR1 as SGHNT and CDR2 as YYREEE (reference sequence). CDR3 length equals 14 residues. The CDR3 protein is CASSTGTASYEQYF. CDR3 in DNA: TGTGCCAGCAGTACCGGGACTGCTTCCTACGAGCAGTACTTC.

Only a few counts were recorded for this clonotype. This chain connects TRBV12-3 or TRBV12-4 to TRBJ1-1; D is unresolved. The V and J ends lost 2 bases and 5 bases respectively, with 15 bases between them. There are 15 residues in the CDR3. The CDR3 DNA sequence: TGTGCCAGCAGTTTAAACGGCGGCATGGGGACTGAAGCTTTCTTT. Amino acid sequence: CASSLNGGMGTEAFF.

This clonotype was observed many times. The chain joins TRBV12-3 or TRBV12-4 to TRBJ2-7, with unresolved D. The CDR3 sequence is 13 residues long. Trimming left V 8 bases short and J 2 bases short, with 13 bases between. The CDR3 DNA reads TGTGCCAGCTCCAGGACGGCGACCTACGAGCAGTACTTC. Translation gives CASSRTATYEQYF.

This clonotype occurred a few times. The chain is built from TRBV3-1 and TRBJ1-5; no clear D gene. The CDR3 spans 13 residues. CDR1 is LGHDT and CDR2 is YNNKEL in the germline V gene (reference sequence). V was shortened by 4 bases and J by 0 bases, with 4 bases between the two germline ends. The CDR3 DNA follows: TGTGCCAGCAGCCCGAGTAGCAATCAGCCCCAGCATTTT. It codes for CASSPSSNQPQHF.

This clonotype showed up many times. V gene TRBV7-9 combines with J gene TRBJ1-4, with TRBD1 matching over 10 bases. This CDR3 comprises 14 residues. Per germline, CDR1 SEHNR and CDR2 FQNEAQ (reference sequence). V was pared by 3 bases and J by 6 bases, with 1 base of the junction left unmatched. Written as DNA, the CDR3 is TGTGCCAGCAGCTTGGGGACAGGGGATGAAAAACTGTTTTTT. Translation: CASSLGTGDEKLFF.

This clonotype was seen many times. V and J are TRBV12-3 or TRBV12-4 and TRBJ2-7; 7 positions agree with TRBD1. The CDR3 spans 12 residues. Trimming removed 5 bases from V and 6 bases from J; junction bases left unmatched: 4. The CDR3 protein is CASSPSGGEQYF. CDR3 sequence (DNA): TGTGCCAGCAGTCCCTCAGGGGGCGAGCAGTACTTC.

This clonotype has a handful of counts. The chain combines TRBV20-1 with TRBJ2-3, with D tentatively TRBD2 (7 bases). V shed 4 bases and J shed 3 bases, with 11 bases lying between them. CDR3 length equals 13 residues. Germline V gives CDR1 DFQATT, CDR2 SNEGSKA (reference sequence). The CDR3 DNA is TGCAGTGCTACTAGGGGGGGTACAGATACGCAGTATTTT. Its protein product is CSATRGGTDTQYF.

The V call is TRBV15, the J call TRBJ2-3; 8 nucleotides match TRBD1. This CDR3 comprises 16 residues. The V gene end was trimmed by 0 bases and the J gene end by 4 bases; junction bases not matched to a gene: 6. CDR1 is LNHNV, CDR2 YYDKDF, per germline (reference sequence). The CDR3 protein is CATSRDLGTGPDTQYF. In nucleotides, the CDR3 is TGTGCCACCAGCAGAGATTTAGGGACAGGCCCAGATACGCAGTATTTT.

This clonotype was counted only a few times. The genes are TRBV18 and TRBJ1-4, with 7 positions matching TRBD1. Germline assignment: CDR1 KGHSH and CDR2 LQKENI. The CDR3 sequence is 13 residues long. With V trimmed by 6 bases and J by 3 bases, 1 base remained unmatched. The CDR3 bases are TGTGCCAGCTCGACAGGGTCTAATGAAAAACTGTTTTTT. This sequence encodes CASSTGSNEKLFF. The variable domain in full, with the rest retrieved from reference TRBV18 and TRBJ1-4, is NAGVMQNPRHLVRRRGQEARLRCSPMKGHSHVYWYRQLPEEGLKFMVYLQKENIIDESGMPKERFSAEFPKEGPSILRIQQVVRGDSAAYFCASSTGSNEKLFFGSGTQLSVL.

The CDR3 loop is CASGSLQGDTGELFF. In DNA, the CDR3 is TGCGCCAGTGGCAGCCTTCAGGGGGACACCGGGGAGCTGTTTTTT. The chain links TRBV5-1 to TRBJ2-2; 7 nucleotides agree with TRBD1. Germline V gene sequence: CDR1 SGHRS, CDR2 YFSETQ. This CDR3 spans 15 amino acids. Germline trimming cut 8 bases from V and 3 bases from J; bases unmatched to any gene: 10.

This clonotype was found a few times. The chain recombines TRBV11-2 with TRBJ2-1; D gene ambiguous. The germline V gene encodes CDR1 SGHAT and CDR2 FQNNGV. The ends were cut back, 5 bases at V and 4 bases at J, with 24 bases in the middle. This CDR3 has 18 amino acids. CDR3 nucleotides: TGTGCCAGCAGCAAATTTCCTGGAGAATTAGGGTCTTACAATGAGCAGTTCTTC. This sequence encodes CASSKFPGELGSYNEQFF.

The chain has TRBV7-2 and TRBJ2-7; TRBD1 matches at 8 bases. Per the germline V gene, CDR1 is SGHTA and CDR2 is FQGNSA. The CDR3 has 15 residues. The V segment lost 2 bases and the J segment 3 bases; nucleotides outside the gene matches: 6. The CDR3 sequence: CASSLQQGAVYEQYF. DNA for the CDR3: TGTGCCAGCAGCTTACAGCAGGGGGCTGTCTACGAGCAGTACTTC.

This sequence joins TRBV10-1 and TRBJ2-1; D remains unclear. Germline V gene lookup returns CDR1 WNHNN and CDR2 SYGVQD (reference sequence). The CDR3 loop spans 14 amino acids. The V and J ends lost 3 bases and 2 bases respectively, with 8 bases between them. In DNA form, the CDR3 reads TGCGCCAGCAGTGAACGGTACACCTACAATGAGCAGTTCTTC. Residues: CASSERYTYNEQFF.

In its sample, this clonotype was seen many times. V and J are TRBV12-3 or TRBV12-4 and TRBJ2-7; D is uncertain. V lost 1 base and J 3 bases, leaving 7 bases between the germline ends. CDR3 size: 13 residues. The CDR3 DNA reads TGTGCCAGCAGTTTAGGTGGGGACTACGAGCAGTACTTC. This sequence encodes CASSLGGDYEQYF.

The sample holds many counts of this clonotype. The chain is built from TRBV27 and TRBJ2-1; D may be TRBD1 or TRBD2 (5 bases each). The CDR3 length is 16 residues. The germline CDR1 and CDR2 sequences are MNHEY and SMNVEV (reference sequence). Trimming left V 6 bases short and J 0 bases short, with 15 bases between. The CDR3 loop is CASSPRGTGSYNEQFF. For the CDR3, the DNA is TGTGCCAGCAGCCCTAGAGGGACCGGCTCCTACAATGAGCAGTTCTTC.

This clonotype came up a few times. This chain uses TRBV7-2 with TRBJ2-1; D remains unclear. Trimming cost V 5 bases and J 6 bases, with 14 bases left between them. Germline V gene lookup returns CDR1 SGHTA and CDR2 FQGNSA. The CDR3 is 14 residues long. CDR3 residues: CASSLRPPFNEQFF. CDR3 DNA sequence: TGTGCCAGCAGCCTCAGGCCCCCTTTCAATGAGCAGTTCTTC.

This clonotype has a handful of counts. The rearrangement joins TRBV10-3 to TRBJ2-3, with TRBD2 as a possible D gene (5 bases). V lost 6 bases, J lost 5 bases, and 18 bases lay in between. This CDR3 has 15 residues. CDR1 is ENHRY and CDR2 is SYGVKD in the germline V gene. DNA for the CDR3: TGTGCCATCAGGCCCGCAGAAGCTGCGGGAGATACGCAGTATTTT. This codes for CAIRPAEAAGDTQYF.

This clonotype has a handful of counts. The CDR3 sequence is CSAWRGFAYNEQFF. DNA for the CDR3: TGCAGTGCTTGGAGGGGATTCGCCTACAATGAGCAGTTCTTC. The chain joins TRBV20-1 to TRBJ2-1; D might be TRBD2 (6 bases). Between the trimmed V and J ends, which lost 5 bases and 2 bases, there was a span of 13 bases. The CDR3 length is 14 residues. The germline CDR1 and CDR2 sequences are DFQATT and SNEGSKA (reference sequence).

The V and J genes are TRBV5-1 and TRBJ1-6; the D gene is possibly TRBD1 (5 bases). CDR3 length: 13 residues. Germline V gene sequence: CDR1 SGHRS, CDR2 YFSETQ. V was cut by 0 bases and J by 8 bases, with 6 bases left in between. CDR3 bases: TGCGCCAGCAGCTTGGGCAGGGATTCACCCCTCCACTTT. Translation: CASSLGRDSPLHF.

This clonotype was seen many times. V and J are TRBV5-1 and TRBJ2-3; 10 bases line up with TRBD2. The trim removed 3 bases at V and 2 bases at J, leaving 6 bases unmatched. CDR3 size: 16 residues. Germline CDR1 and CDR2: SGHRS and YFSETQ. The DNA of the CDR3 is TGCGCCAGCAGCTCAAGAGCGGGGGGGCTCACAGATACGCAGTATTTT. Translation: CASSSRAGGLTDTQYF.